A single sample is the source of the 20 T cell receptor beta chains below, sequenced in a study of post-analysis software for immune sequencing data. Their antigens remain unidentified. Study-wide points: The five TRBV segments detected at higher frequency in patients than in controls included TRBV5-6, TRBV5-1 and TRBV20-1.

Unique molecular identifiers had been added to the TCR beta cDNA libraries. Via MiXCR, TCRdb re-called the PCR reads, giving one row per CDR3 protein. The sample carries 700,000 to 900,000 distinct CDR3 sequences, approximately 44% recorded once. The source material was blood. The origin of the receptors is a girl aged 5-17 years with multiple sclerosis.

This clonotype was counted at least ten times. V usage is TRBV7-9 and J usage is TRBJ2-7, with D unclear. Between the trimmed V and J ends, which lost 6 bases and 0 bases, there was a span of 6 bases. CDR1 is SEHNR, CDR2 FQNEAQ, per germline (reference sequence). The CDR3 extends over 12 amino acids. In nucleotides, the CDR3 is TGTGCCAGCAGTACAGACTCCTACGAGCAGTACTTC. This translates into CASSTDSYEQYF.

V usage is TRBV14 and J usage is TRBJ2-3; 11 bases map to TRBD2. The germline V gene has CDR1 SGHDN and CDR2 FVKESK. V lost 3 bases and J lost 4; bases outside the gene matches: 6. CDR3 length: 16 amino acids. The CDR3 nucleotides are TGTGCCAGCAGCCATCCCACTAGCGGGAGTTCAGATACGCAGTATTTT. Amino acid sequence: CASSHPTSGSSDTQYF.

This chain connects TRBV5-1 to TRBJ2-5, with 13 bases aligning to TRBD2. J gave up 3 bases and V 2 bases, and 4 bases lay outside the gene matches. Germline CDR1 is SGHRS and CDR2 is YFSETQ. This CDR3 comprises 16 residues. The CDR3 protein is CASSFPGTSGKETQYF. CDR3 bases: TGCGCCAGCAGCTTCCCCGGGACTAGCGGGAAAGAGACCCAGTACTTC.

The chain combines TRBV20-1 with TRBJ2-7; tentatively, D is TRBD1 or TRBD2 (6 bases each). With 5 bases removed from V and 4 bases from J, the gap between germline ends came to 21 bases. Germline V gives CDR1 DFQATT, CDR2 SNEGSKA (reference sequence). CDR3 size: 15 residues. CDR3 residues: CSAAAWGADQYEQYF. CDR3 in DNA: TGCAGTGCTGCGGCGTGGGGGGCTGATCAATACGAGCAGTACTTC.

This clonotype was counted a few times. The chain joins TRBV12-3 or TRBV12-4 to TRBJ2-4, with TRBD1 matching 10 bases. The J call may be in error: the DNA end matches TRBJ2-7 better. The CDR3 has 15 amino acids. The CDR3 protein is CASSLRDRGFYEQYF. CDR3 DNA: TGTGCCAGCAGTTTAAGGGACAGGGGTTTCTACGAGCAGTACTTC.

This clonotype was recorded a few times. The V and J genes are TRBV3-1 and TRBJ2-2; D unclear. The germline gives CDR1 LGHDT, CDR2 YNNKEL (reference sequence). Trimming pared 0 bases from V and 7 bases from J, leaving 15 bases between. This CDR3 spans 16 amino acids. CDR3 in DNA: TGTGCCAGCAGCCAAGAAGTGACCTCTTCAGGCGGGGAGCTGTTTTTT. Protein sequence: CASSQEVTSSGGELFF.

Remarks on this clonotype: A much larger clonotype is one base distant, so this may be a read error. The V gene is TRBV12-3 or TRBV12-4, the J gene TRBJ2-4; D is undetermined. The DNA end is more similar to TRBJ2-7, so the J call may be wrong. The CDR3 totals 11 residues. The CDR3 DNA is TGTGCCAGCAGTTTAGCCCACGAGCAGTACGTC. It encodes CASSLAHEQYV.

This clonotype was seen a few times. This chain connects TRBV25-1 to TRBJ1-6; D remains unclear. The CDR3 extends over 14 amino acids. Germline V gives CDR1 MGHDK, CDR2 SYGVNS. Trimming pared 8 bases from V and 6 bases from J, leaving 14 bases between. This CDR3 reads CASSPHGINSPLHF. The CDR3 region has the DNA TGTGCCAGCTCCCCCCACGGAATTAATTCACCCCTCCACTTT.

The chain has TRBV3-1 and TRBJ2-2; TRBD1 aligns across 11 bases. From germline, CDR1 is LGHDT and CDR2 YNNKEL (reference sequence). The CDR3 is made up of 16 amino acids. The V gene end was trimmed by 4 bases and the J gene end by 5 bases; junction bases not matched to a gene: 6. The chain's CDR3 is CASSPRGTGGTGELFF. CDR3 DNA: TGTGCCAGCAGCCCTAGAGGGACAGGGGGGACCGGGGAGCTGTTTTTT.

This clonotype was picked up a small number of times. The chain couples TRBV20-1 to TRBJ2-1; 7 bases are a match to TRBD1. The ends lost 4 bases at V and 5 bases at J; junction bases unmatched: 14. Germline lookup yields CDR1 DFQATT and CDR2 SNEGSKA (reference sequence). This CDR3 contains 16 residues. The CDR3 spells CSATWTGTREHNEQFF. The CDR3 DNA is TGCAGTGCTACCTGGACAGGAACTAGGGAGCACAATGAGCAGTTCTTC.

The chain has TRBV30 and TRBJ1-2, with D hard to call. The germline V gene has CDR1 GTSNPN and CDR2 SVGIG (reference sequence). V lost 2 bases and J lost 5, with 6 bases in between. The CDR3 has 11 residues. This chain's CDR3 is CAWSLSYGYTF. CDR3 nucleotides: TGTGCCTGGAGTCTTTCTTATGGCTACACCTTC.

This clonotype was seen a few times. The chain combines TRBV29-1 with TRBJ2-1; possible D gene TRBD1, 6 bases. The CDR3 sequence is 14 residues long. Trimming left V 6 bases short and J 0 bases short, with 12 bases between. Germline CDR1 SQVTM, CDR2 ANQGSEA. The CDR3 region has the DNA TGCAGCGTACTAACAGGGACCTCCTACAATGAGCAGTTCTTC. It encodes CSVLTGTSYNEQFF.

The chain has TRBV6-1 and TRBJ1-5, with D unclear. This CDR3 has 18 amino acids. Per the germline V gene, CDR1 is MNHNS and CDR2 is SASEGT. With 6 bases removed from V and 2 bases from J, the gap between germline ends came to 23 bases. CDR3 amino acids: CASSPLTQLGKGNQPQHF. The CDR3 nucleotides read TGTGCCAGCAGCCCCCTGACCCAACTAGGTAAGGGCAATCAGCCCCAGCATTTT.

The CDR3 DNA follows: TGCGCCAGCAGGTCTGGGGAAGGCTACAATGAGCAGTACTTC. It codes for CASRSGEGYNEQYF. The rearrangement uses TRBV5-1 and TRBJ2-7; no firm D call. V lost 5 bases, J lost 7 bases, and 19 bases lay in between. The CDR3 consists of 14 residues. The germline gives CDR1 SGHRS, CDR2 YFSETQ.

The CDR3: CATSRSRGPELYEQYF. The CDR3 DNA reads TGTGCCACCAGCAGGAGCCGGGGCCCCGAGCTCTACGAGCAGTACTTC. This sequence joins TRBV15 and TRBJ2-7, with D perhaps TRBD1 or TRBD2 (5 bases each). CDR3 length: 16 residues. CDR1 LNHNV and CDR2 YYDKDF come from the germline V gene (reference sequence). The ends were cut back, 3 bases at V and 3 bases at J, with 18 bases in the middle.

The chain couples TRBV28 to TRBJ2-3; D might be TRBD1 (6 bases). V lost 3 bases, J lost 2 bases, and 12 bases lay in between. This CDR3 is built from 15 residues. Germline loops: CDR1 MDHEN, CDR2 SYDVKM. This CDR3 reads CASSFGGQNTDTQYF. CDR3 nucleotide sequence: TGTGCCAGCAGTTTCGGTGGACAGAACACAGATACGCAGTATTTT.

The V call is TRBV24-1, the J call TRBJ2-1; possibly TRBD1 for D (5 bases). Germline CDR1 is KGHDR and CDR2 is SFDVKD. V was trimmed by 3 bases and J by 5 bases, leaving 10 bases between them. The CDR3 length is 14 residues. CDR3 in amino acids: CATSDPPDNNEQFF. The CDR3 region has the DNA TGTGCCACCAGTGATCCTCCGGACAACAATGAGCAGTTCTTC.

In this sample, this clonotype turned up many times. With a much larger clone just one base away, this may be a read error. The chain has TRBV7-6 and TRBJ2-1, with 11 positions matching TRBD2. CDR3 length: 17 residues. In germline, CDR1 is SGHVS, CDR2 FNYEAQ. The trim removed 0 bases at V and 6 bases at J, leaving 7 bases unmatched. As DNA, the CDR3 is TGTGCCAGCAGCTTAGCGGGTAGCGGGAGGGCGGGCAATGAGCAGTTCTTC. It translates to CASSLAGSGRAGNEQFF.

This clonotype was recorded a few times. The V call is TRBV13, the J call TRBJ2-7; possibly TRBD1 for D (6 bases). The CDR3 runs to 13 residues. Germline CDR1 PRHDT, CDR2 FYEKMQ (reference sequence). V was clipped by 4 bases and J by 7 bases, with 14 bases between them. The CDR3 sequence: CASSSATGEEQYF. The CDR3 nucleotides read TGTGCCAGCAGCTCCGCGACAGGAGAGGAGCAGTACTTC. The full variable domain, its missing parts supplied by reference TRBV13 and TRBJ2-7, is AAGVIQSPRHLIKEKRETATLKCYPIPRHDTVYWYQQGPGQDPQFLISFYEKMQSDKGSIPDRFSAQQFSDYHSELNMSSLELGDSALYFCASSSATGEEQYFGPGTRLTVT.

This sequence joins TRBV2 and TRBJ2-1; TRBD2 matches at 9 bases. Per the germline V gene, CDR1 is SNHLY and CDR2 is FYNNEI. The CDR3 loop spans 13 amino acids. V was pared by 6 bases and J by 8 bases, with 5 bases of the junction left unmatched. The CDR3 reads CASRGLAIDEQFF. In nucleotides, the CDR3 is TGTGCCAGCAGGGGACTAGCAATCGATGAGCAGTTCTTC.